This T cell receptor (beta chain) was identified during a study of T cells after posttransplantation cyclophosphamide. Trimming took 7 bases from V and 3 from J, leaving 18 bases between them. Germline values: CDR1 MNHNY, CDR2 SVGAGI (reference sequence). The CDR3 extends over 15 amino acids. TCRdb keeps only in-frame clones here, not all; method: immunoSEQ multiplex PCR. Of some 45,000 clones listed, roughly 91% were seen once; the top ten hold 2% to 3%. Points from the study as a whole: Skin or GI-infiltrating T cells shared few TRB sequences with blood. Recipient CMV seropositivity and CMV reactivation strongly tracked TRB clonality. Donor CD8+ memory clones often dominated recipient blood repertoires at later times.

About this clone itself: Its antigen remains unknown.

Treatment was busulfan-fludarabine conditioning, a marrow graft, and cyclophosphamide on days +3 and +4. The source material was PBMCs, sampled around 67 days after allogeneic stem cell transplant with posttransplant cyclophosphamide. This TCR was sampled from a male patient aged 55 to 69 who received an allogeneic stem cell transplant from a related donor and was CMV-positive. Some T cells may possibly be graft donor cells. This sequence joins TRBV6-6 and TRBJ1-1, with a weak D call TRBD1 (6 bases). CDR3 in DNA: TGTGCCAGCAAAACACAGGGCTTCGGGTACACTGAAGCTTTCTTT. Amino acids: CASKTQGFGYTEAFF.